This TCR beta chain came from a study of cytomegalovirus exposure and HLA in healthy donors. Study-level findings and limits: In a later analysis, several top co-occurrence clusters appeared linked to parvovirus B19, influenza, CMV and Epstein-Barr virus.

Worth noting for this clone: The antigen is unknown.

This CDR3 spans 20 amino acids. V lost 5 bases, J lost 5 bases, and 18 bases stayed unmatched. The germline V gene has CDR1 SNHLY and CDR2 FYNNEI. Use of 60 Vbeta and 13 Jbeta primers characterized the PCR. The data were produced by immunoSEQ multiplex PCR, yet TCRdb's version contains in-frame clones alone and is incomplete. Among 95,000 to 150,000 clones listed, 73% were seen once. Sample: PBMCs. J is TRBJ2-1 and V is TRBV2; 13 bases map to TRBD2. The clonotype was recovered from a man in his sixties in good health and CMV-seropositive. The CDR3 DNA is TGTGCCAGCAGTTTACCGGGACTAGCGGGGACACGGGGCACTGACAATGAGCAGTTCTTC. Encoded protein: CASSLPGLAGTRGTDNEQFF.